The following is a T cell receptor (beta chain) sequence with its context. With 3 bases clipped from V and 2 bases from J, the junction kept 3 bases outside the gene matches. The germline V gene encodes CDR1 SQVTM and CDR2 ANQGSEA. CDR3 length equals 13 residues. This entry comes from a study of technical replicates of blood from four donors. Sequencing was performed with immunoSEQ multiplex PCR; in TCRdb, only in-frame clones are kept and a portion is missing. The sample consists of roughly 15,000 clones, less than 90% of them appearing once. The chain recombines TRBV29-1 with TRBJ2-7, with TRBD2 matching over 8 bases. Sample: PBMCs. This receptor was taken from a human donor in good health. CDR3 nucleotide sequence: TGCAGCGTTGATGGGACTAGTCCCTACGAGCAGTACTTC. The encoded protein is CSVDGTSPYEQYF.